Presented here are 29 T cell receptor beta chains from one specimen sequenced in a study of cytomegalovirus exposure and HLA in healthy donors. PCR was performed using 60 Vbeta and 13 Jbeta primers. TCRdb's copy holds only in-frame clones and misses some; the assay was immunoSEQ multiplex PCR. The sample has approximately 79,000 clones; the top ten hold approximately 5%. The sample taken for sequencing was PBMCs. The receptors were gathered from a man aged 40-49 years in good health and CMV-seronegative.

This chain links TRBV30 with TRBJ2-1, with 9 positions matching TRBD2. The CDR3 runs 15 residues. Germline CDR1 and CDR2: GTSNPN and SVGIG (reference sequence). With V trimmed by 1 base and J by 0 bases, 1 base remained unmatched. This CDR3 reads CAWSGGGVSYNEQFF. CDR3 coding DNA: TGTGCCTGGAGTGGCGGGGGGGTCTCCTACAATGAGCAGTTCTTC.

The CDR3 spells CASSIATATRNTIYF. For the CDR3, the DNA is TGTGCCAGTAGTATAGCGACAGCTACCCGAAACACCATATATTTT. The rearrangement uses TRBV19 and TRBJ1-3, with a possible D match to TRBD1 (5 bases). Germline values: CDR1 LNHDA, CDR2 SQIVND (reference sequence). V lost 1 base, J lost 5 bases, and 12 bases lay in between. CDR3 length: 15 residues.

The chain employs TRBV5-5 and TRBJ2-3; TRBD1 matches at 7 bases. CDR1 is SGHKS and CDR2 is YYEKEE in the germline V gene (reference sequence). The CDR3 runs to 15 residues. V trimming: 6 bases; J trimming: 2 bases; junction bases outside the gene matches: 9. The CDR3: CASTGLDRITDTQYF. DNA of the CDR3: TGTGCCAGCACGGGATTGGACAGGATCACAGATACGCAGTATTTT.

The chain couples TRBV9 to TRBJ2-2, with D tentatively TRBD1 (5 bases). The CDR3 consists of 15 residues. Germline V lookup: CDR1 SGDLS, CDR2 YYNGEE. The ends were cut back, 0 bases at V and 0 bases at J, with 6 bases in the middle. Written as DNA, the CDR3 is TGTGCCAGCAGCGTAGTAGGGGCGAACACCGGGGAGCTGTTTTTT. The encoded protein is CASSVVGANTGELFF.

The V call is TRBV5-1, the J call TRBJ1-1; D is unresolved. The CDR3 has 13 residues. V was shortened by 0 bases and J by 8 bases, with 11 bases between the two germline ends. Germline CDR1 reads SGHRS; CDR2 reads YFSETQ. The CDR3 here is CASSLGVDSEAFF. The CDR3 bases are TGCGCCAGCAGCTTGGGCGTCGACTCCGAAGCTTTCTTT.

The V and J genes are TRBV5-1 and TRBJ2-3; a weak D match, TRBD1 (5 bases). CDR1 SGHRS and CDR2 YFSETQ come from the germline V gene. The CDR3 covers 13 residues. The V end lost 3 bases, the J end lost 5 bases, and 10 bases lay between the germline ends. This CDR3 reads CASSWGDVDTQYF. CDR3 DNA sequence: TGCGCCAGCAGCTGGGGCGATGTAGATACGCAGTATTTT.

This sequence joins TRBV9 and TRBJ1-2; a weak D match, TRBD1 (5 bases). This CDR3 has 14 residues. V shed 3 bases and J shed 5 bases, with 14 bases lying between them. The V gene's germline CDR1 is SGDLS and CDR2 YYNGEE. The CDR3 loop is CASSGTGRGYGYTF. CDR3 DNA: TGTGCCAGCAGCGGAACAGGAAGAGGATATGGCTACACCTTC.

The V call is TRBV19, the J call TRBJ1-1, with D perhaps matching TRBD1 (6 bases). Germline CDR1 and CDR2: LNHDA and SQIVND (reference sequence). V lost 3 bases and J lost 3, with 14 bases in between. The CDR3 has 15 residues. CDR3 sequence reads: CASSIRDIRDTEAFF. The CDR3 bases are TGTGCCAGTAGTATCCGGGACATTCGGGACACTGAAGCTTTCTTT.

The chain employs TRBV27 and TRBJ1-1; the match to TRBD1 covers 9 bases. CDR1 is MNHEY, CDR2 SMNVEV, per germline (reference sequence). This CDR3 is built from 14 residues. J lost 1 base, V lost 6 bases, and 3 bases had no gene match. The CDR3 DNA reads TGTGCCAGCAGGAGGGACAGGGAGAACACTGAAGCTTTCTTT. Translating it yields CASRRDRENTEAFF.

The chain has TRBV19 and TRBJ1-2; TRBD1 agrees at 12 bases. Germline CDR1 is LNHDA and CDR2 is SQIVND (reference sequence). J gave up 6 bases and V 5 bases, and 4 bases lay outside the gene matches. This CDR3 contains 14 residues. CDR3 loop: CASSPGQGADGYTF. The DNA of the CDR3 is TGTGCCAGTAGTCCGGGACAGGGGGCCGATGGCTACACCTTC.

The chain uses TRBV5-5 and TRBJ2-3, with 12 bases lining up with TRBD2. With 0 bases clipped from V and 3 bases from J, the junction kept 5 bases outside the gene matches. Germline CDR1 SGHKS, CDR2 YYEKEE (reference sequence). The CDR3 has 17 amino acids. The CDR3 sequence: CASSLGASGGATDTQYF. The DNA for the CDR3 is TGTGCCAGCAGCTTGGGGGCTAGCGGGGGGGCGACAGATACGCAGTATTTT. Looking up the rest from reference TRBV5-5 and TRBJ2-3 gives the full variable domain: DAGVTQSPTHLIKTRGQQVTLRCSPISGHKSVSWYQQVLGQGPQFIFQYYEKEERGRGNFPDRFSARQFPNYSSELNVNALLLGDSALYLCASSLGASGGATDTQYFGPGTRLTVL.

The chain couples TRBV11-2 to TRBJ2-7; a weak D match, TRBD1 (5 bases). The V end was cut by 5 bases, the J end by 1 base, with 9 bases between. CDR3 length: 13 amino acids. The germline CDR1 and CDR2 sequences are SGHAT and FQNNGV. In DNA form, the CDR3 reads TGTGCCAGCAGCGGGCAGGGTTCCTACGAGCAGTACTTC. Protein sequence: CASSGQGSYEQYF.

The chain uses TRBV27 and TRBJ2-7; a possible D gene is TRBD1 (5 bases). CDR3 length: 16 residues. Germline CDR1 MNHEY, CDR2 SMNVEV (reference sequence). V was trimmed by 2 bases and J by 0 bases, leaving 14 bases between them. The DNA for the CDR3 is TGTGCCAGCAGTTTACAGGGTTCCTTTCTCTCCTACGAGCAGTACTTC. It codes for CASSLQGSFLSYEQYF.

The chain links TRBV18 to TRBJ1-6; D perhaps matches TRBD1 (6 bases). V was shortened by 4 bases and J by 8 bases, with 27 bases between the two germline ends. In germline, CDR1 is KGHSH, CDR2 LQKENI. The length of the CDR3 is 19 residues. CDR3 bases: TGTGCCAGCTCACAGGCGACAGGAGCCCAGATGGGGATCGATTCACCCCTCCACTTT. It encodes CASSQATGAQMGIDSPLHF.

The chain joins TRBV6-1 to TRBJ2-7, with 7 bases matching TRBD1. This CDR3 region has 14 residues. J lost 0 bases, V lost 6 bases, and 5 bases had no gene match. From germline, CDR1 is MNHNS and CDR2 SASEGT. CDR3 loop: CASSVDRSSYEQYF. The CDR3 DNA reads as TGTGCCAGCAGCGTGGACAGGAGCTCCTACGAGCAGTACTTC.

This chain connects TRBV10-2 to TRBJ2-1, with TRBD2 matching 7 bases. The CDR3 totals 15 residues. The germline V gene encodes CDR1 WSHSY and CDR2 SAAADI. Trimming at V came to 2 bases and at J to 0 bases, leaving 1 base not matched to a gene. CDR3 protein: CASSEASGSYNEQFF. CDR3 DNA sequence: TGCGCCAGCAGTGAGGCTAGCGGCTCCTACAATGAGCAGTTCTTC.

The chain joins TRBV7-2 to TRBJ2-3, with D perhaps TRBD1 (6 bases). The CDR3 loop spans 13 amino acids. Per germline, CDR1 SGHTA and CDR2 FQGNSA. Trimming removed 5 bases from V and 5 bases from J, with 11 bases in between. The CDR3 DNA follows: TGTGCCAGCAGCCGACAAGGGGGAGATACGCAGTATTTT. Protein product: CASSRQGGDTQYF.

The chain has TRBV2 and TRBJ2-3, with D maybe TRBD1 (6 bases). This CDR3 is 16 amino acids long. Trimming cost V 4 bases and J 1 base, with 15 bases left between them. Germline V gene sequence: CDR1 SNHLY, CDR2 FYNNEI. CDR3 amino acids: CASSAGTSSGTDTQYF. CDR3 sequence (DNA): TGTGCCAGCAGTGCCGGGACATCTTCTGGCACAGATACGCAGTATTTT.

V and J are TRBV4-3 and TRBJ1-2, with a tentative D call TRBD1 (6 bases). The V gene lost 0 bases and the J gene lost 5 bases, with 13 bases spanning the gap. In germline, CDR1 is LGHNA, CDR2 YSLEER. CDR3 length: 15 residues. This CDR3 is CASSQDTQGWYGYTF. CDR3 sequence (DNA): TGCGCCAGCAGCCAAGATACGCAGGGGTGGTATGGCTACACCTTC.

The chain recombines TRBV28 with TRBJ2-7; D may be TRBD1 (5 bases). V lost 2 bases to trimming and J lost 2 bases, with 10 bases between them. Germline values: CDR1 MDHEN, CDR2 SYDVKM. The CDR3 length is 14 residues. CDR3 sequence reads: CASSLGRGAYEQYF. The CDR3 DNA follows: TGTGCCAGCAGTTTAGGTAGGGGTGCCTACGAGCAGTACTTC.

The V gene is TRBV30, the J gene TRBJ1-1; the D is unclear. The CDR3 is made up of 13 amino acids. Trimming removed 1 base from V and 5 bases from J, with 11 bases in between. Germline lookup yields CDR1 GTSNPN and CDR2 SVGIG (reference sequence). The CDR3 sequence is CAWSARGHTEAFF. CDR3 DNA sequence: TGTGCCTGGAGTGCCCGAGGTCATACTGAAGCTTTCTTT. The complete variable domain, with remaining parts taken from reference TRBV30 and TRBJ1-1, reads SQTIHQWPATLVQPVGSPLSLECTVEGTSNPNLYWYRQAAGRGLQLLFYSVGIGQISSEVPQNLSASRPQDRQFILSSKKLLLSDSGFYLCAWSARGHTEAFFGQGTRLTVV.

This sequence joins TRBV19 and TRBJ2-2; D uncertain. The V and J ends lost 3 bases and 3 bases respectively, with 8 bases between them. The CDR3 is made up of 14 amino acids. Germline loops: CDR1 LNHDA, CDR2 SQIVND (reference sequence). CDR3 protein: CASSILSYTGELFF. The CDR3 DNA reads as TGTGCCAGTAGTATTCTCTCCTACACCGGGGAGCTGTTTTTT.

V is TRBV28 and J is TRBJ2-7; no clear D gene. V dropped 11 bases and J dropped 3 bases, with 11 bases sitting between them. The length of the CDR3 is 11 residues. CDR1 and CDR2 (germline): MDHEN, SYDVKM. The CDR3 bases are TGTGCCTCAACTTATAACTACGAGCAGTACTTC. Protein sequence: CASTYNYEQYF.

The rearrangement uses TRBV5-1 and TRBJ2-3, with 11 bases lining up with TRBD2. V dropped 6 bases and J dropped 3; count of bases not matched to a gene: 3. The germline CDR1 and CDR2 sequences are SGHRS and YFSETQ. The CDR3 spans 14 residues. CDR3 protein: CASNPSGRTDTQYF. The CDR3 nucleotides are TGCGCCAGCAACCCTAGCGGGAGGACAGATACGCAGTATTTT.

The V call is TRBV4-3, the J call TRBJ2-3; TRBD2 might be the D (5 bases). The CDR3 runs 13 residues. V was shortened by 2 bases and J by 5 bases, with 8 bases between the two germline ends. From germline, CDR1 is LGHNA and CDR2 YSLEER. CDR3 amino acids: CASSQRAGDTQYF. DNA of the CDR3: TGCGCCAGCAGCCAAAGGGCGGGAGATACGCAGTATTTT.

The chain couples TRBV5-1 to TRBJ2-5, with 7 bases matching TRBD2. V lost 3 bases to trimming and J lost 8 bases; unmatched junction nucleotides: 13. CDR3 length: 15 residues. Germline CDR1 and CDR2: SGHRS and YFSETQ. The CDR3 coding sequence is TGCGCCAGCAGCTCTGAGCCGGGACTACCAAAAACCCAGTACTTC. Encoded protein: CASSSEPGLPKTQYF.

This chain uses TRBV2 with TRBJ2-7, with D possibly TRBD2 on 6 matching bases. In germline, CDR1 is SNHLY, CDR2 FYNNEI. Trimming removed 4 bases from V and 0 bases from J, with 13 bases in between. This CDR3 contains 15 residues. CDR3 DNA sequence: TGTGCCAGCAGTGTGAGTGGGGGGTACTCCTACGAGCAGTACTTC. Residues: CASSVSGGYSYEQYF.

The gene calls are TRBV7-2 and TRBJ2-5; 7 nucleotides match TRBD1. This CDR3 region has 15 residues. The V gene's germline CDR1 is SGHTA and CDR2 FQGNSA. The J segment lost 4 bases and the V segment lost 3 bases, leaving 8 bases of the junction unmatched. CDR3 amino acids: CASSFAQGIRETQYF. The CDR3 bases are TGTGCCAGCAGCTTCGCACAGGGGATTCGAGAGACCCAGTACTTC.

This chain uses TRBV7-8 with TRBJ1-2; unclear D gene. The germline V gene has CDR1 SGHVS and CDR2 FQNEAQ. V was shortened by 4 bases and J by 10 bases, with 13 bases between the two germline ends. The CDR3 is made up of 12 amino acids. The CDR3 protein is CASSSFSLSYTF. The DNA of the CDR3 is TGTGCCAGCAGCTCTTTTTCACTTTCCTACACCTTC.